The 13 T cell receptor beta chains below come from one sample, sequenced in a study of blood T cells in healthy people across ages. It was with a sample-barcoded 5' primer and a J-beta primer mix that a second PCR of roughly 6 to 11 cycles was run. TCRdb called the 5' RACE reads again in MiXCR, with one record for every CDR3 protein. The profile covers some 1.4 million distinct CDR3 sequences, with 42% appearing a single time and 7.9% taken by the ten largest. Sequenced: blood. These receptors were collected from a woman younger than 30 in good health.

This clonotype appeared a few times. The V call is TRBV11-2, the J call TRBJ2-7, with D maybe TRBD1 (5 bases). This CDR3 region has 16 residues. Germline V gives CDR1 SGHAT, CDR2 FQNNGV. V was shortened by 5 bases and J by 1 base, with 18 bases between the two germline ends. The CDR3 bases are TGTGCCAGCAGCATTTTTCCCCAGGGAAGGTCCTACGAGCAGTACTTC. This gives the protein CASSIFPQGRSYEQYF.

V usage is TRBV29-1 and J usage is TRBJ2-7; D possibly uses TRBD1 or TRBD2 (5 bases each). Trimming stripped 3 bases from V and 2 bases from J, with 11 bases between. Germline V gene lookup returns CDR1 SQVTM and CDR2 ANQGSEA. There are 13 residues in the CDR3. Written as DNA, the CDR3 is TGCAGCGTTGATGCTGGGACGGCCTACGAGCAGTACTTC. It encodes CSVDAGTAYEQYF.

The sample holds a few counts of this clonotype. This CDR3 is CASSVELAGETQYF. CDR3 DNA sequence: TGTGCCAGCAGCGTAGAGCTGGCGGGAGAAACTCAGTACTTC. V is TRBV9 and J is TRBJ2-4; 7 bases are a match to TRBD2. V lost 0 bases, J lost 12 bases, and 9 bases stayed unmatched. Germline CDR1 is SGDLS and CDR2 is YYNGEE. The CDR3 has 14 residues.

This clonotype was counted only a few times. The chain couples TRBV10-3 to TRBJ2-1; TRBD1 aligns across 7 bases. The J segment lost 1 base and the V segment lost 10 bases, leaving 7 bases of the junction unmatched. The CDR3 runs to 14 residues. In germline, CDR1 is ENHRY, CDR2 SYGVKD. The DNA for the CDR3 is TGTGCCACCATTGGGACAGAGTCCTACAATGAGCAGTTCTTC. Translated, it gives CATIGTESYNEQFF.

This clonotype showed up just a few times. This rearrangement joins TRBV7-9 to TRBJ2-1; the D gene is possibly TRBD1 (5 bases). The better agreement between TRBJ2-7 and the DNA end casts doubt on the J call. Germline V gene sequence: CDR1 SEHNR, CDR2 FQNEAQ (reference sequence). This CDR3 is 14 amino acids long. The CDR3 spells CASSLANLPGQQYF. Written as DNA, the CDR3 is TGTGCCAGCAGCTTAGCCAATCTCCCAGGGCAGCAGTACTTC.

The CDR3 DNA sequence: TGTGCCTCTGTGTCGGGGGACGCCTACGAGCAGTACTTC. Translation gives CASVSGDAYEQYF. V is TRBV6-1 and J is TRBJ2-7; perhaps TRBD2 as D (6 bases). CDR1 and CDR2 (germline): MNHNS, SASEGT. Deletions cut 11 bases from V and 2 bases from J, with 16 bases between. The CDR3 has 13 amino acids.

The CDR3 loop reads CSAPSTSGSSVGELFF. The CDR3 DNA sequence: TGCAGTGCCCCGTCCACTAGCGGGAGTTCCGTCGGGGAGCTGTTTTTT. This sequence joins TRBV20-1 and TRBJ2-2; 11 nucleotides line up with TRBD2. CDR1 is DFQATT and CDR2 is SNEGSKA in the germline V gene (reference sequence). The CDR3 extends over 16 amino acids. V trimming: 6 bases; J trimming: 7 bases; junction bases outside the gene matches: 13.

This clonotype was counted a few times. This chain uses TRBV3-1 with TRBJ2-5, with D tentatively TRBD2 (6 bases). Germline CDR1 and CDR2: LGHDT and YNNKEL (reference sequence). This CDR3 comprises 18 residues. V was trimmed by 7 bases and J by 11 bases, leaving 35 bases between them. The CDR3 bases are TGTGCCAGCATCTCCCGCCAGCCGCCCGGGCCAAAAGGTCGGGAGCAGTACTTC. This translates into CASISRQPPGPKGREQYF.

The V call is TRBV10-3, the J call TRBJ1-6; D not resolved. The CDR3 runs to 17 residues. Germline V gene lookup returns CDR1 ENHRY and CDR2 SYGVKD. Trimming left V 1 base short and J 0 bases short, with 10 bases between. The CDR3 is CAISEWESSSYNSPLHF. DNA for the CDR3: TGTGCCATCAGTGAGTGGGAGTCGAGCTCCTATAATTCACCCCTCCACTTT.

The rearrangement joins TRBV20-1 to TRBJ2-1, with 7 bases identical to TRBD2. The CDR3 spans 12 residues. Germline V gives CDR1 DFQATT, CDR2 SNEGSKA (reference sequence). Trimming at V came to 8 bases and at J to 11 bases, leaving 12 bases not matched to a gene. The CDR3 here is CSLSGTNNQQFF. CDR3 in DNA: TGCAGTCTTTCCGGGACTAACAACCAGCAGTTCTTC.

The chain joins TRBV18 to TRBJ2-1; D possibly corresponds to TRBD2 (6 bases). The germline gives CDR1 KGHSH, CDR2 LQKENI. The ends were cut back, 2 bases at V and 5 bases at J, with 19 bases in the middle. The length of the CDR3 is 17 residues. The CDR3: CASSPNYASRENNEQFF. In nucleotides, the CDR3 is TGTGCCAGCTCACCAAACTACGCCTCTCGGGAGAACAATGAGCAGTTCTTC.

V and J are TRBV20-1 and TRBJ2-1; TRBD1 agrees at 8 bases. With V trimmed by 7 bases and J by 9 bases, 11 bases remained unmatched. The germline CDR1 and CDR2 sequences are DFQATT and SNEGSKA (reference sequence). The CDR3 consists of 13 residues. The CDR3 here is CSESGQVNTEQFF. In DNA, the CDR3 is TGCAGTGAATCGGGACAGGTTAACACTGAGCAGTTCTTC.

This chain uses TRBV6-6 with TRBJ2-1; D remains ambiguous. Trimming took off 1 base at V and 14 bases at J, with 12 bases between the two ends. The CDR3 contains 12 residues. Per germline, CDR1 MNHNY and CDR2 SVGAGI (reference sequence). CDR3 region: CASSYWEKPEFF. CDR3 bases: TGTGCCAGCAGTTACTGGGAAAAACCCGAGTTCTTC.